What follows is one TCR beta chain and its context. The source of the sample is a study of cytomegalovirus exposure and HLA in healthy donors. Here immunoSEQ multiplex PCR was the method, and the copy in TCRdb shows in-frame clones only, minus some. The sample includes under 200,000 clones, approximately 96% seen only once; the top ten take 0.89%. Sequenced sample: PBMCs. This TCR was recovered from a woman aged 18-29 years in good health and CMV-seronegative.

CDR3 in amino acids: CASSVEGDEKLFF. The DNA for the CDR3 is TGTGCCAGCAGCGTAGAGGGGGATGAAAAACTGTTTTTT. The gene calls are TRBV9 and TRBJ1-4; TRBD1 might be the D (6 bases). V gave up 0 bases and J gave up 6 bases, with 6 bases separating them. Germline CDR1 reads SGDLS; CDR2 reads YYNGEE. The CDR3 sequence is 13 residues long.